This T cell receptor (beta chain) came from a study of shared clonotypes between healthy human individuals. Study-wide background: Aged between 18 and 49, the donors were a couple of women and three men. Study outcomes and limitations: It was observed that 5% to 6% of naive CD4 clonotypes were shared across several donors.

Comment on this clone: What it recognizes is unknown.

Germline lookup yields CDR1 SGHDT and CDR2 YYEEEE. Losses at the gene ends were 0 bases for V and 3 bases for J; bases not matched to a gene: 1. This CDR3 region has 14 residues. Selected positively for CCR7 and CD45RO-negative, naive CD8 cells excluded terminally differentiated effector memory CD45RA+ cells. In the original analysis: Junction-only immunoSEQ data arrived without quality scores, meaning filtering differed. Only in-frame clones appear in the TCRdb table, and some are missing; sequencing was by immunoSEQ multiplex PCR. The V and J calls and the clone size are those of that table, but D and trimming were determined from the DNA. The sample consists of hundreds of thousands of clones, roughly nine tenths of them appearing once.

This TCR was sampled from a man younger than 40 in good health. The sequenced material came from naive CD8+ T cells sorted from blood. J is TRBJ2-7 and V is TRBV5-6; 9 nucleotides match TRBD2. The CDR3 sequence: CASSLDSGSYEQYF. CDR3 DNA sequence: TGTGCCAGCAGCTTGGATAGCGGGAGCTACGAGCAGTACTTC.